The 28 T cell receptor beta chains below were found in one sample sequenced in a study of control samples from healthy donors and cancer patients. Produced via immunoSEQ multiplex PCR; TCRdb's table is partial and in-frame only. The table records 400,000 to 450,000 clones, approximately 90% of them present only once. The sample comprised PBMCs. The source of these receptors is a man in his forties or fifties with head and neck cancer.

The V call is TRBV9, the J call TRBJ2-3; 8 bases are shared with TRBD2. V lost 4 bases, J lost 2 bases, and 6 bases stayed unmatched. The CDR3 sequence is 15 residues long. Germline loops: CDR1 SGDLS, CDR2 YYNGEE. The CDR3 nucleotides are TGTGCCAGCAGCCCGGAAGCGGGAGTCACAGATACGCAGTATTTT. Translation: CASSPEAGVTDTQYF. The full variable domain, rest sourced from reference TRBV9 and TRBJ2-3, is DSGVTQTPKHLITATGQRVTLRCSPRSGDLSVYWYQQSLDQGLQFLIQYYNGEERAKGNILERFSAQQFPDLHSELNLSSLELGDSALYFCASSPEAGVTDTQYFGPGTRLTVL.

The chain has TRBV10-3 and TRBJ1-2; 8 nucleotides agree with TRBD1. CDR1 is ENHRY and CDR2 is SYGVKD in the germline V gene. Trimming at V came to 3 bases and at J to 10 bases, leaving 10 bases not matched to a gene. The CDR3 is made up of 14 amino acids. Written as DNA, the CDR3 is TGTGCCATCAGTGACCCTCCAGGGGGCCCTGCCTACACCTTC. This sequence encodes CAISDPPGGPAYTF.

The chain has TRBV6-5 and TRBJ2-1; D perhaps matches TRBD1 (5 bases). Germline CDR1 MNHEY, CDR2 SVGAGI. The CDR3 sequence is 14 residues long. Between the trimmed V and J ends, which lost 6 bases and 0 bases, there was a span of 9 bases. The CDR3 is CASRGVTSYNEQFF. DNA for the CDR3: TGTGCCAGCAGAGGGGTTACCTCCTACAATGAGCAGTTCTTC.

A single count supports this clone. The chain employs TRBV24-1 and TRBJ1-2; D may be TRBD1 (6 bases). Trimming removed 11 bases at V and 0 bases at J, with 21 bases between. CDR1 and CDR2 (germline): KGHDR, SFDVKD. CDR3 size: 16 residues. This CDR3 reads CAKTSRFAGANYGYTF. The CDR3 region has the DNA TGTGCCAAAACCTCCCGTTTTGCAGGGGCTAACTATGGCTACACCTTC.

This clone was seen once. This chain connects TRBV3-1 (or the pseudogene TRBV3-2) to TRBJ2-1; 7 bases agree with TRBD1. J lost 3 bases, V lost 4 bases, and 12 bases had no gene match. Germline assignment: CDR1 LGHDT and CDR2 YNNKEL (reference sequence). This CDR3 region has 17 residues. This CDR3 reads CASSPWTGGNHYNEQFF. The CDR3 nucleotides read TGTGCCAGCAGCCCCTGGACAGGAGGAAATCACTACAATGAGCAGTTCTTC.

On this clone itself: Other DNA sequences in this specimen translate into the identical CDR3. The J gene is TRBJ2-5, the V gene TRBV19; D may be TRBD2 (6 bases). This CDR3 contains 12 residues. V lost 9 bases and J 2 bases, leaving 10 bases between the germline ends. Germline V lookup: CDR1 LNHDA, CDR2 SQIVND (reference sequence). The chain's CDR3 is CASGTQQETQYF. The CDR3 DNA is TGTGCCAGCGGGACTCAACAAGAGACCCAGTACTTC.

The rearrangement uses TRBV7-6 and TRBJ2-1; 7 bases agree with TRBD2. The J segment lost 5 bases and the V segment lost 4 bases, leaving 8 bases of the junction unmatched. The CDR3 length is 15 residues. CDR1 and CDR2 from the germline V gene are SGHVS and FNYEAQ. The chain's CDR3 is CASSSPERGHNEQFF. DNA for the CDR3: TGTGCCAGCAGCTCACCCGAGCGGGGCCACAATGAGCAGTTCTTC.

This chain links TRBV5-6 with TRBJ2-4, with D possibly TRBD2 on 5 matching bases. The germline CDR1 and CDR2 sequences are SGHDT and YYEEEE. The CDR3 length is 19 residues. V was trimmed by 2 bases and J by 0 bases, leaving 21 bases between them. As DNA, the CDR3 is TGTGCCAGCAGCTTTTCCTGGGGAGACTCCACCTTAGCCAAAAACATTCAGTACTTC. Residues: CASSFSWGDSTLAKNIQYF.

V usage is TRBV27 and J usage is TRBJ2-2; 9 bases are a match to TRBD1. After removal of 6 bases from V and 3 bases from J, the junction contained 2 bases not matched to a gene. There are 14 residues in the CDR3. In germline, CDR1 is MNHEY, CDR2 SMNVEV (reference sequence). In DNA form, the CDR3 reads TGTGCCAGCAGGGGACAGGGATACACCGGGGAGCTGTTTTTT. Its translation is CASRGQGYTGELFF.

The chain is built from TRBV10-2 and TRBJ2-7, with a weak D call TRBD1 (6 bases). V shed 2 bases and J shed 3 bases, with 8 bases lying between them. This CDR3 comprises 13 residues. Germline CDR1 and CDR2: WSHSY and SAAADI. CDR3 coding DNA: TGCGCCAGCAGTGAGGGACAGCGCTACGAGCAGTACTTC. It translates to CASSEGQRYEQYF.

The chain combines TRBV29-1 with TRBJ2-5; 7 nucleotides line up with TRBD2. CDR3 length: 13 residues. Germline lookup yields CDR1 SQVTM and CDR2 ANQGSEA. The trim removed 8 bases at V and 5 bases at J, leaving 11 bases unmatched. The CDR3 sequence is CSHARGVQETQYF. CDR3 bases: TGCAGCCATGCACGGGGGGTTCAGGAGACCCAGTACTTC.

The chain uses TRBV19 and TRBJ2-2; 12 positions match TRBD2. V lost 4 bases and J lost 6; bases outside the gene matches: 3. This CDR3 has 15 amino acids. Germline assignment: CDR1 LNHDA and CDR2 SQIVND (reference sequence). The CDR3 DNA reads as TGTGCCAGTAGTAGACTAGCGGGAGCCCCCGGGGAGCTGTTTTTT. It translates to CASSRLAGAPGELFF. Full variable domain (missing parts from reference TRBV19 and TRBJ2-2): DGGITQSPKYLFRKEGQNVTLSCEQNLNHDAMYWYRQDPGQGLRLIYYSQIVNDFQKGDIAEGYSVSREKKESFPLTVTSAQKNPTAFYLCASSRLAGAPGELFFGEGSRLTVL.

This sequence joins TRBV6-5 and TRBJ2-1, with a tentative D call TRBD2 (5 bases). This CDR3 contains 14 residues. Germline V gene lookup returns CDR1 MNHEY and CDR2 SVGAGI. V was cut by 0 bases and J by 15 bases, with 18 bases left in between. CDR3 sequence reads: CASSYSRRAAGRFF. As DNA, the CDR3 is TGTGCCAGCAGTTACTCGAGGCGAGCGGCGGGCCGGTTCTTC.

This rearrangement joins TRBV28 to TRBJ1-1; D ambiguous. There are 13 residues in the CDR3. Trimming stripped 3 bases from V and 7 bases from J, with 12 bases between. The germline gives CDR1 MDHEN, CDR2 SYDVKM. In nucleotides, the CDR3 is TGTGCCAGCAGTTTGAGGTTCGTCGTTGAAGCTTTCTTT. It yields the protein CASSLRFVVEAFF.

This chain uses TRBV30 with TRBJ1-2, with a possible D match to TRBD1 (6 bases). The germline gives CDR1 GTSNPN, CDR2 SVGIG (reference sequence). The CDR3 length is 13 residues. V lost 0 bases, J lost 6 bases, and 11 bases lay in between. CDR3 residues: CAWSVGQIHGYTF. CDR3 DNA sequence: TGTGCCTGGAGTGTGGGACAAATCCATGGCTACACCTTC.

V is TRBV9 and J is TRBJ2-6; the D is unclear. The CDR3 length is 14 residues. The germline V and J ends were trimmed by 2 bases and 0 bases, with 3 bases remaining between them. Germline-derived CDR1 and CDR2 are SGDLS and YYNGEE. For the CDR3, the DNA is TGTGCCAGCAGCGTCCTCTCTGGGGCCAACGTCCTGACTTTC. Protein product: CASSVLSGANVLTF.

The chain recombines TRBV9 with TRBJ2-1, with D perhaps matching TRBD2 (6 bases). The germline gives CDR1 SGDLS, CDR2 YYNGEE. This CDR3 has 16 amino acids. Trimming removed 3 bases at V and 7 bases at J, with 20 bases between. The CDR3 spells CASSAASGLGWNEQFF. The CDR3 nucleotides read TGTGCCAGCAGCGCAGCATCGGGACTGGGGTGGAATGAGCAGTTCTTC. Full variable domain (outside the CDR3, taken from reference TRBV9 and TRBJ2-1): DSGVTQTPKHLITATGQRVTLRCSPRSGDLSVYWYQQSLDQGLQFLIQYYNGEERAKGNILERFSAQQFPDLHSELNLSSLELGDSALYFCASSAASGLGWNEQFFGPGTRLTVL.

V usage is TRBV6-4 and J usage is TRBJ2-2; D assignment may be TRBD1 or TRBD2 (6 bases each). Trimming stripped 4 bases from V and 4 bases from J, with 16 bases between. The CDR3 is 16 amino acids. Germline CDR1 MRHNA, CDR2 SNTAGT. CDR3 protein: CASSVLSGAPTGELFF. CDR3 nucleotides: TGTGCCAGCAGTGTCCTCTCGGGGGCACCCACCGGGGAGCTGTTTTTT.

The V gene is TRBV7-9, the J gene TRBJ1-1; 7 nucleotides align to TRBD1. This CDR3 spans 13 amino acids. Germline V gene sequence: CDR1 SEHNR, CDR2 FQNEAQ (reference sequence). Unmatched junction bases numbered 13, after V lost 7 bases and J lost 11 bases. CDR3 DNA: TGTGCCAGCAACCCAGGGGGTAGGGGTGGTGCTTTCTTT. Amino acids: CASNPGGRGGAFF.

This clone was counted a single time. J is TRBJ1-1 and V is TRBV28; D not certain. Germline V CDR1 and CDR2: MDHEN, SYDVKM. The V end lost 5 bases, the J end lost 0 bases, and 13 bases lay between the germline ends. CDR3 length: 15 residues. DNA for the CDR3: TGTGCCAGCAGTCCCTGGCCCGAGGTGAACACTGAAGCTTTCTTT. The encoded protein is CASSPWPEVNTEAFF.

The chain joins TRBV28 to TRBJ1-5, with D perhaps matching TRBD1 (6 bases). The CDR3 has 15 residues. The V end was cut by 7 bases, the J end by 9 bases, with 22 bases between. Germline V gene sequence: CDR1 MDHEN, CDR2 SYDVKM. CDR3 nucleotides: TGTGCCAGCATCCTAGGGGGGGGTGGGCGATTGCCCCAGCATTTT. Encoded protein: CASILGGGGRLPQHF.

V is TRBV5-1 and J is TRBJ2-5; the D gene could be TRBD1 or TRBD2 (6 bases each). V lost 4 bases, J lost 5 bases, and 15 bases lay in between. Germline CDR1 SGHRS, CDR2 YFSETQ. The CDR3 contains 14 residues. The chain's CDR3 is CASSKGGGVETQYF. CDR3 nucleotide sequence: TGCGCCAGCAGCAAAGGAGGGGGAGTGGAGACCCAGTACTTC.

The chain combines TRBV2 with TRBJ1-2; a possible D gene is TRBD1 (5 bases). The CDR3 sequence is 14 residues long. CDR1 and CDR2 from the germline V gene are SNHLY and FYNNEI. Trimming cost V 7 bases and J 7 bases, with 19 bases left between them. This chain's CDR3 is CASIGTGAEGGYTF. CDR3 bases: TGTGCCAGCATCGGTACTGGGGCGGAGGGTGGCTACACCTTC.

Concerning this clone: Other nucleotide sequences in the sample specify the same CDR3. This chain links TRBV9 with TRBJ2-1, with TRBD2 matching 10 bases. CDR3 length: 15 amino acids. After removal of 4 bases from V and 1 base from J, the junction contained 2 bases not matched to a gene. CDR1 and CDR2 (germline): SGDLS, YYNGEE. The CDR3 nucleotides are TGTGCCAGCAGCTCTAGCGGGAGTTCCTACAATGAGCAGTTCTTC. Its protein product is CASSSSGSSYNEQFF.

J is TRBJ1-1 and V is TRBV7-9; 10 bases are a match to TRBD1. V lost 0 bases and J lost 4; bases outside the gene matches: 14. The CDR3 covers 19 residues. CDR1 and CDR2 from the germline V gene are SEHNR and FQNEAQ (reference sequence). CDR3 bases: TGTGCCAGCAGCTTAGCTCCATGGGGACAGGGGATTAGTGCCACTGAAGCTTTCTTT. Translation: CASSLAPWGQGISATEAFF. The entire variable domain, with the rest obtained from reference TRBV7-9 and TRBJ1-1, is as follows: DTGVSQNPRHKITKRGQNVTFRCDPISEHNRLYWYRQTLGQGPEFLTYFQNEAQLEKSRLLSDRFSAERPKGSFSTLEIQRTEQGDSAMYLCASSLAPWGQGISATEAFFGQGTRLTVV.

This clone was seen a few times. The chain employs TRBV5-3 and TRBJ2-3, with TRBD2 matching 10 bases. TRBV5-3 is recorded as an ORF, its role being uncertain. With V trimmed by 1 base and J by 6 bases, 14 bases remained unmatched. The CDR3 loop spans 18 amino acids. The CDR3 DNA sequence: TGTGCCAGAAGCTTGCTACGGGGCACTAGCGGGGTAGGCGATACGCAGTATTTT. Its translation is CARSLLRGTSGVGDTQYF.

The CDR3 here is CASSPRVQTQYF. The CDR3 DNA reads TGTGCCAGCAGTCCCAGGGTACAGACCCAGTACTTC. The gene calls are TRBV2 and TRBJ2-5, with D perhaps matching TRBD1 (5 bases). Germline-derived CDR1 and CDR2 are SNHLY and FYNNEI. Trimming cost V 5 bases and J 6 bases, with 10 bases left between them. The CDR3 extends over 12 amino acids.

As DNA, the CDR3 is TGTGCCAGCAGTAGTAGGGGACGGCATTCACCCCTCCACTTT. This translates into CASSSRGRHSPLHF. The chain combines TRBV7-2 with TRBJ1-6, with D maybe TRBD1 (5 bases). The CDR3 totals 14 residues. Per germline, CDR1 SGHTA and CDR2 FQGNSA. V was clipped by 6 bases and J by 8 bases, with 14 bases between them.